Below, 32 T cell receptor beta chains from the same sample are listed, as sequenced in a study of OX40 agonist ivuxolimab in advanced cancers. The library relied on the immunoSEQ multiplex PCR assay. Here the immuneACCESS table is served through TCRdb, limited to in-frame sequences with V and J called. Missing clones are a known gap in these copies; in checked studies unresolved V genes cover under half, and the rest lacks a known reason. This sample is represented by tens of thousands of clones; just under 90% of them were singletons. The ten top clones hold around 1.6% of the sample. Here the sequenced sample was CD4+ or CD8+ T cells sorted from blood, taken in a trial of the OX40 agonist ivuxolimab. The receptors were gathered from an adult with an advanced solid tumor such as melanoma, head and neck, liver or kidney cancer.

V is TRBV29-1 and J is TRBJ1-2; D is unclear. The CDR3 covers 11 residues. V was pared by 3 bases and J by 8 bases, with 10 bases between. The germline V gene has CDR1 SQVTM and CDR2 ANQGSEA. The DNA for the CDR3 is TGCAGCGTTGATTCCGGTTACGGCTACACCTTC. Amino acid sequence: CSVDSGYGYTF. Drawing the rest from reference TRBV29-1 and TRBJ1-2, the complete variable domain is SAVISQKPSRDICQRGTSLTIQCQVDSQVTMMFWYRQQPGQSLTLIATANQGSEATYESGFVIDKFPISRPNLTFSTLTVSNMSPEDSSIYLCSVDSGYGYTFGSGTRLTVV.

The J gene is TRBJ1-2, the V gene TRBV18; the D gene is possibly TRBD1 (5 bases). The V end lost 3 bases, the J end lost 2 bases, and 16 bases lay between the germline ends. CDR3 length: 16 amino acids. Germline V lookup: CDR1 KGHSH, CDR2 LQKENI. The CDR3 DNA follows: TGTGCCAGCTCACCGGAGCAGGGTCAGATAAACTATGGCTACACCTTC. It codes for CASSPEQGQINYGYTF.

The chain couples TRBV9 to TRBJ1-3, with D possibly TRBD1 on 5 matching bases. Germline V gene lookup returns CDR1 SGDLS and CDR2 YYNGEE. This CDR3 has 16 residues. Trimming took 3 bases from V and 0 from J, leaving 13 bases between them. CDR3 amino acids: CASSAGAPRSGNTIYF. The CDR3 bases are TGTGCCAGCAGCGCCGGGGCCCCGCGCTCTGGAAACACCATATATTTT.

The genes are TRBV21-1 and TRBJ2-2; the table names TRBD1, a call not compared with the DNA. TRBV21-1 has pseudogene status. This CDR3 has 16 amino acids. Written as DNA, the CDR3 is TGTGCCAGCAGCAAATTACGGTGGCAGGGTAACGGGGAGCTGTTTTTT. It encodes CASSKLRWQGNGELFF.

V usage is TRBV6-1 and J usage is TRBJ1-4; TRBD1 aligns across 10 bases. The V gene end was trimmed by 6 bases and the J gene end by 9 bases; junction bases not matched to a gene: 10. The CDR3 sequence is 15 residues long. Per the germline V gene, CDR1 is MNHNS and CDR2 is SASEGT. CDR3 in DNA: TGTGCCAGCAGAGGACAGGGGGTCTCGGTGAAAAAACTGTTTTTT. This sequence encodes CASRGQGVSVKKLFF.

In nucleotides, the CDR3 is TGTGCCAGCAGTTTGGGGCAGGGGGACACCGGGGAGCTGTTTTTT. This translates into CASSLGQGDTGELFF. This chain uses TRBV7-7 with TRBJ2-2; 7 bases match TRBD1. Germline trimming cut 6 bases from V and 3 bases from J; bases unmatched to any gene: 7. From germline, CDR1 is SSHAT and CDR2 FNYEAQ (reference sequence). The CDR3 is made up of 15 amino acids.

The CDR3 sequence: CASSESLGWDGYTF. As DNA, the CDR3 is TGCGCCAGCAGTGAGTCGTTAGGGTGGGATGGCTACACCTTC. V gene TRBV10-2 combines with J gene TRBJ1-2; no clear D. Trimming removed 0 bases from V and 6 bases from J, with 11 bases in between. This CDR3 comprises 14 residues. CDR1 and CDR2 (germline): WSHSY, SAAADI.

The chain has TRBV18 and TRBJ1-2; TRBD1 might be the D (5 bases). Germline CDR1 reads KGHSH; CDR2 reads LQKENI. The length of the CDR3 is 14 residues. The ends were cut back, 3 bases at V and 2 bases at J, with 10 bases in the middle. CDR3 nucleotides: TGTGCCAGCTCACCGGAGGGGTCCAACTATGGCTACACCTTC. It yields the protein CASSPEGSNYGYTF.

The chain uses TRBV5-1 and TRBJ2-7; the D is unclear. The ends were cut back, 0 bases at V and 0 bases at J, with 10 bases in the middle. CDR3 length: 15 amino acids. Germline V CDR1 and CDR2: SGHRS, YFSETQ. DNA for the CDR3: TGCGCCAGCAGCTTGGGGTTAGGCAACTCCTACGAGCAGTACTTC. The encoded protein is CASSLGLGNSYEQYF. The full variable domain, in which reference TRBV5-1 and TRBJ2-7 provide the parts outside the CDR3, is KAGVTQTPRYLIKTRGQQVTLSCSPISGHRSVSWYQQTPGQGLQFLFEYFSETQRNKGNFPGRFSGRQFSNSRSEMNVSTLELGDSALYLCASSLGLGNSYEQYFGPGTRLTVT.

This clone was seen more than once but under ten times. The chain couples TRBV18 to TRBJ2-1; D is unresolved. Between the trimmed V and J ends, which lost 3 bases and 10 bases, there was a span of 13 bases. The CDR3 spans 13 residues. CDR1 and CDR2 (germline): KGHSH, LQKENI. CDR3 sequence: CASSPSIGEEQFF. CDR3 in DNA: TGTGCCAGCTCACCTTCGATTGGTGAAGAGCAGTTCTTC.

The chain joins TRBV9 to TRBJ2-3; D call uncertain. V was pared by 4 bases and J by 0 bases, with 12 bases between. CDR1 is SGDLS and CDR2 is YYNGEE in the germline V gene. The CDR3 has 15 amino acids. CDR3 bases: TGTGCCAGCAGCTTCTACAGCACCAGCACAGATACGCAGTATTTT. Protein sequence: CASSFYSTSTDTQYF.

The gene calls are TRBV6-6 and TRBJ2-5, with 8 nucleotides matching TRBD1. Trimming removed 5 bases from V and 5 bases from J; junction bases left unmatched: 7. The CDR3 loop spans 14 amino acids. Germline values: CDR1 MNHNY, CDR2 SVGAGI (reference sequence). CDR3 in amino acids: CASSLGTGWETQYF. For the CDR3, the DNA is TGTGCCAGCAGTCTAGGGACAGGATGGGAGACCCAGTACTTC.

This chain links TRBV5-4 with TRBJ2-2, with TRBD1 matching over 10 bases. Germline CDR1 and CDR2: SGHNT and YYREEE (reference sequence). Trimming at V came to 4 bases and at J to 3 bases, leaving 6 bases not matched to a gene. This CDR3 has 16 amino acids. The CDR3 DNA is TGTGCCAGCAGCCGGCCAGGGACAGGGGACACCGGGGAGCTGTTTTTT. This codes for CASSRPGTGDTGELFF.

This chain links TRBV30 with TRBJ2-1, with TRBD2 matching over 8 bases. The CDR3 has 12 amino acids. Germline V gene sequence: CDR1 GTSNPN, CDR2 SVGIG (reference sequence). The V segment lost 0 bases and the J segment 16 bases; nucleotides outside the gene matches: 8. CDR3 DNA: TGTGCCTGGAGTGTACAAGCGGGGGCTTTCTTCTTC. This encodes CAWSVQAGAFFF.

The chain links TRBV7-8 to TRBJ1-1; 8 positions agree with TRBD1. Germline values: CDR1 SGHVS, CDR2 FQNEAQ. This CDR3 has 14 residues. Germline trimming cut 5 bases from V and 6 bases from J; bases unmatched to any gene: 8. CDR3 in amino acids: CASSRGQGYPEAFF. Written as DNA, the CDR3 is TGTGCCAGCAGCCGAGGACAGGGCTACCCTGAAGCTTTCTTT.

V is TRBV4-3 and J is TRBJ2-4; D is perhaps TRBD1 (5 bases). The CDR3 spans 16 residues. Trimming stripped 3 bases from V and 9 bases from J, with 21 bases between. Germline V CDR1 and CDR2: LGHNA, YSLEER. The CDR3, as DNA: TGCGCCAGCAGCCAGCGTGTAGGGCAGGGCCTCGGCATTCAGTACTTC. Translation: CASSQRVGQGLGIQYF.

The J gene is TRBJ2-3, the V gene TRBV2; tentatively, D is TRBD1 (6 bases). In germline, CDR1 is SNHLY, CDR2 FYNNEI. V shed 2 bases and J shed 7 bases, with 19 bases lying between them. The CDR3 has 16 residues. This chain's CDR3 is CASSERSRDTKNTQYF. As DNA, the CDR3 is TGTGCCAGCAGTGAAAGGAGCCGGGACACAAAAAATACGCAGTATTTT.

J is TRBJ2-3 and V is TRBV4-1; D is perhaps TRBD1 or TRBD2 (6 bases each). This CDR3 has 15 residues. Trimming removed 3 bases from V and 5 bases from J, with 15 bases in between. CDR1 is MGHRA and CDR2 is YSYEKL in the germline V gene. This CDR3 is CASSHLGGSGDTQYF. CDR3 coding DNA: TGCGCCAGCAGCCACTTGGGGGGCTCGGGAGATACGCAGTATTTT.

This rearrangement joins TRBV10-1 to TRBJ2-7; perhaps TRBD1 as D (5 bases). The CDR3 is 14 amino acids. V lost 3 bases and J lost 2, with 11 bases in between. CDR1 is WNHNN and CDR2 is SYGVQD in the germline V gene (reference sequence). CDR3 sequence (DNA): TGCGCCAGCAGTGAACAGGCTACCCCCTACGAGCAGTACTTC. Its translation is CASSEQATPYEQYF.

The V gene is TRBV7-9, the J gene TRBJ2-6; 8 bases map to TRBD1. V lost 4 bases to trimming and J lost 0 bases; unmatched junction nucleotides: 5. Germline CDR1 is SEHNR and CDR2 is FQNEAQ (reference sequence). This CDR3 is 17 amino acids long. CDR3 sequence (DNA): TGTGCCAGCAGCTCGAGACAGGGGCTCTCTGGGGCCAACGTCCTGACTTTC. Its protein product is CASSSRQGLSGANVLTF.

To note about this clone: The junction does not match germline at one end; this may be a read error. V gene TRBV25-1 combines with J gene TRBJ2-3, with TRBD1 as a possible D gene (6 bases). CDR1 and CDR2 (germline): MGHDK, SYGVNS. This CDR3 spans 9 amino acids. The CDR3 coding sequence is TGTGCCACAGGGGATATGCAGTATTTT. This sequence encodes CATGDMQYF. Full variable domain (missing parts from reference TRBV25-1 and TRBJ2-3): EADIYQTPRYLVIGTGKKITLECSQTMGHDKMYWYQQDPGMELHLIHYSYGVNSTEKGDLSSESTVSRIRTEHFPLTLESARPSHTSQYLCATGDMQYFGPGTRLTVL.

The chain uses TRBV7-2 and TRBJ2-2; a possible D gene is TRBD1 (7 bases). Germline loops: CDR1 SGHTA, CDR2 FQGNSA. V dropped 4 bases and J dropped 5 bases, with 17 bases sitting between them. The CDR3 runs 16 residues. The CDR3 DNA reads TGTGCCAGCAGCTGGACCCCAGGGGGGCGAACCGGGGAGCTGTTTTTT. This sequence encodes CASSWTPGGRTGELFF.

The V and J genes are TRBV7-9 and TRBJ2-1; D call uncertain. The CDR3 extends over 14 amino acids. V shed 1 base and J shed 0 bases, with 4 bases lying between them. CDR1 and CDR2 from the germline V gene are SEHNR and FQNEAQ (reference sequence). The CDR3 protein is CASSLGASYNEQFF. Here the CDR3 DNA reads TGTGCCAGCAGCTTAGGGGCCTCCTACAATGAGCAGTTCTTC. Supplemented by reference TRBV7-9 and TRBJ2-1, the full variable domain reads DTGVSQNPRHKITKRGQNVTFRCDPISEHNRLYWYRQTLGQGPEFLTYFQNEAQLEKSRLLSDRFSAERPKGSFSTLEIQRTEQGDSAMYLCASSLGASYNEQFFGPGTRLTVL.

The chain joins TRBV7-2 to TRBJ2-5, with TRBD1 identical over 8 bases. The ends lost 2 bases at V and 5 bases at J; junction bases unmatched: 7. Germline loops: CDR1 SGHTA, CDR2 FQGNSA. This CDR3 is 15 amino acids long. As DNA, the CDR3 is TGTGCCAGCAGCTTAAGGGCTCAGGGGGCGGAGACCCAGTACTTC. This translates into CASSLRAQGAETQYF.

The gene calls are TRBV4-1 and TRBJ2-1; 11 positions match TRBD2. This CDR3 comprises 15 residues. V lost 3 bases and J lost 13; bases outside the gene matches: 11. CDR1 and CDR2 from the germline V gene are MGHRA and YSYEKL. CDR3 DNA: TGCGCCAGCAGCCATTTGACTAGCGGGGACCGAGCACAGTTCTTC. It specifies CASSHLTSGDRAQFF.

V is TRBV11-3 and J is TRBJ2-3; the D call may be TRBD1 or TRBD2 (6 bases each). Per germline, CDR1 SGHNT and CDR2 YENEEA. V lost 2 bases to trimming and J lost 3 bases, with 15 bases between them. The CDR3 sequence is 16 residues long. The CDR3 reads CASSLNGGARTDTQYF. DNA for the CDR3: TGTGCCAGCAGCTTAAACGGGGGCGCACGGACAGATACGCAGTATTTT.

The chain uses TRBV4-2 and TRBJ2-3, with D unclear. The V end was cut by 4 bases, the J end by 1 base, with 12 bases between. CDR1 and CDR2 (germline): LGHNA, YNFKEQ. The length of the CDR3 is 15 residues. The CDR3 region is CASSPQWDGTDTQYF. CDR3 DNA: TGTGCCAGCAGCCCCCAATGGGATGGCACAGATACGCAGTATTTT.

The V and J genes are TRBV11-2 and TRBJ2-3, with 13 bases aligning to TRBD2. The CDR3 loop spans 15 amino acids. Germline CDR1 and CDR2: SGHAT and FQNNGV. V dropped 10 bases and J dropped 5; count of bases not matched to a gene: 9. CDR3 sequence: CAIAGTSGARDTQYF. The CDR3 region has the DNA TGTGCCATCGCCGGGACTAGCGGGGCCCGAGATACGCAGTATTTT.

The rearrangement uses TRBV5-6 and TRBJ1-3; D is unresolved. This CDR3 spans 16 amino acids. Trimming shortened V by 4 bases and J by 0 bases, and 14 bases separated the two germline ends. From germline, CDR1 is SGHDT and CDR2 YYEEEE. The CDR3 spells CASSSPLRDSGNTIYF. DNA for the CDR3: TGTGCCAGCAGCAGTCCCTTAAGGGACTCTGGAAACACCATATATTTT.

The gene calls are TRBV9 and TRBJ2-2; D possibly corresponds to TRBD2 (6 bases). The germline V gene has CDR1 SGDLS and CDR2 YYNGEE. The CDR3 covers 19 residues. V lost 5 bases and J lost 1, with 24 bases in between. CDR3 bases: TGTGCCAGCAGGGAAAGTACGCCGGGGGTGGTAAAGAACACCGGGGAGCTGTTTTTT. Translating it yields CASRESTPGVVKNTGELFF.

The V and J genes are TRBV18 and TRBJ1-1; D gene ambiguous. Germline CDR1 KGHSH, CDR2 LQKENI. The CDR3 has 13 amino acids. The V and J ends lost 3 bases and 1 base respectively, with 6 bases between them. The CDR3 region has the DNA TGTGCCAGCTCACCCGGCACGAACACTGAAGCTTTCTTT. It translates to CASSPGTNTEAFF.

The chain couples TRBV9 to TRBJ2-3; no firm D call. The CDR3 is made up of 12 amino acids. CDR1 SGDLS and CDR2 YYNGEE come from the germline V gene. V gave up 4 bases and J gave up 6 bases, with 9 bases separating them. CDR3 amino acids: CASSPRYDTQYF. Written as DNA, the CDR3 is TGTGCCAGCAGCCCCCGCTATGATACGCAGTATTTT.